One and the same sample provided the 6 T cell receptor beta chains below, sequenced in a study of CD8 T cells in ankylosing spondylitis. TCRdb recomputed calls from the 5' RACE reads with MiXCR, one row per CDR3 protein. The sample lists about 220,000 distinct CDR3 sequences; approximately 24% were seen once. Sequenced: blood, either unsorted or a sorted T cell fraction (not recorded which). All receptors come from a male donor with ankylosing spondylitis or in good health (not recorded which).

This clonotype was recorded many times. The genes are TRBV5-1 and TRBJ2-5; tentatively, D is TRBD1 (6 bases). The CDR3 covers 16 residues. V lost 0 bases to trimming and J lost 3 bases, with 15 bases between them. Germline CDR1 reads SGHRS; CDR2 reads YFSETQ. In nucleotides, the CDR3 is TGCGCCAGCAGCTTGGCAGACAGGCTGGGGGAAGAGACCCAGTACTTC. Protein sequence: CASSLADRLGEETQYF.

This clonotype was detected ten times or more. The CDR3 nucleotides are TGTGCCACCAGCAGCCGACAGAATAGCAATCAGCCCCAGCATTTT. Residues: CATSSRQNSNQPQHF. V and J are TRBV15 and TRBJ1-5; the D gene is possibly TRBD1 (5 bases). V was trimmed by 3 bases and J by 0 bases, leaving 9 bases between them. Germline lookup yields CDR1 LNHNV and CDR2 YYDKDF (reference sequence). The length of the CDR3 is 15 residues.

This chain links TRBV20-1 with TRBJ2-7, with 7 positions matching TRBD2. This CDR3 comprises 15 residues. V lost 0 bases and J lost 0; bases outside the gene matches: 5. CDR1 DFQATT and CDR2 SNEGSKA come from the germline V gene (reference sequence). This CDR3 is CSARDGREPSYEQYF. CDR3 nucleotides: TGCAGTGCTAGAGATGGGCGGGAGCCCTCCTACGAGCAGTACTTC.

The chain links TRBV18 to TRBJ2-7; D is unresolved. The length of the CDR3 is 13 residues. Per germline, CDR1 KGHSH and CDR2 LQKENI. V lost 1 base and J 5 bases, leaving 9 bases between the germline ends. The CDR3 DNA is TGTGCCAGCTCACCACGGGTCGGAAACGAGCAGTACTTC. Translation: CASSPRVGNEQYF.

The rearrangement joins TRBV7-9 to TRBJ1-3; a weak D match, TRBD1 (6 bases). V was trimmed by 7 bases and J by 2 bases, leaving 12 bases between them. Germline values: CDR1 SEHNR, CDR2 FQNEAQ (reference sequence). The CDR3 runs to 14 residues. The CDR3: CASNRDTAGNTIYF. The CDR3 DNA follows: TGTGCCAGCAACCGGGACACAGCTGGAAACACCATATATTTT.

This clonotype was found many times. The chain joins TRBV29-1 to TRBJ2-3; 11 nucleotides agree with TRBD2. Per germline, CDR1 SQVTM and CDR2 ANQGSEA. CDR3 length: 16 residues. The CDR3 loop is CSARTDGGLAAYTQYF. CDR3 coding DNA: TGCAGTGCCAGAACCGACGGGGGACTAGCGGCCTATACGCAGTATTTT.